A selection of T cell receptor beta chains follows, all from one sample in a study of blood T cell repertoires in COVID-19. Profiling relied on immunoSEQ multiplex PCR, and the TCRdb table lists in-frame clones only, not all of them. The data contain over 200,000 clones, 87% of them singletons. What was sequenced was PBMCs or T cells enriched from blood (not recorded which). The receptors were sampled from a man aged 25-45 years who had recovered from COVID-19. Each CDR3 is given with its conserved first and last residue. The order of the fields is V gene, J gene, clone size, D gene, CDR3 protein, CDR3 DNA. D genes are given only for firm matches. Clone size, where shown, is once, few, many, or a class for clones that have expanded.

>TRBV7-8|TRBJ1-1|.|.
CASSFRGITEAFF
TGTGCCAGCAGCTTTCGGGGGATCACTGAAGCTTTCTTT
>TRBV5-1|TRBJ1-3|.|.
CASSFMGAAGNTIYF
TGCGCCAGCAGCTTCATGGGGGCAGCTGGAAACACCATATATTTT
>TRBV11-2|TRBJ1-2|.|.
CASSFKFPYRAGRLYGYTF
TGTGCCAGCAGCTTCAAATTCCCCTATCGGGCAGGGCGTTTGTATGGCTACACCTTC
>TRBV5-1|TRBJ2-5|.|TRBD2
CASSLGTGTSGRETQYF
TGCGCCAGCAGCTTGGGAACCGGGACTAGCGGGAGGGAGACCCAGTACTTC
>TRBV6-4|TRBJ2-1|.|TRBD2
CASSDYTGTSRADEQFF
TGTGCCAGCAGTGACTACACCGGGACTAGCCGGGCTGATGAGCAGTTCTTC
>TRBV5-1|TRBJ1-2|.|.
CASSWPGSGYGYTF
TGCGCCAGCAGCTGGCCAGGGTCAGGCTATGGCTACACCTTC
>TRBV19|TRBJ2-1|many|TRBD2
CASSLGLAGGRAYNEQFF
TGTGCCAGTAGTTTAGGACTAGCGGGGGGAAGGGCTTACAATGAGCAGTTCTTC
>TRBV19|TRBJ1-1|.|.
CATHPTAGSATEAFF
TGTGCCACCCACCCCACGGCAGGTTCGGCCACTGAAGCTTTCTTT
>TRBV6-5|TRBJ1-3|few|.
CASSYLPGIGGNTIYF
TGTGCCAGCAGTTACCTCCCGGGTATAGGTGGAAACACCATATATTTT
>TRBV30|TRBJ1-6|.|.
CAWSVSGGGSPLHF
TGTGCCTGGAGTGTATCTGGGGGAGGTTCACCCCTCCACTTT
>TRBV5-5|TRBJ2-7|.|.
CASSFTGTYEQYF
TGTGCCAGCAGCTTTACAGGTACCTACGAGCAGTACTTC
>TRBV5-1|TRBJ1-2|.|.
CASSSSGSAGGYTF
TGCGCCAGCAGCTCCTCGGGGTCGGCCGGAGGCTACACCTTC
>TRBV19|TRBJ1-2|.|.
CASQAGTINYGYTF
TGTGCCAGTCAAGCCGGGACTATTAACTATGGCTACACCTTC
>TRBV5-1|TRBJ1-1|.|TRBD1
CASSLGAGGGTEAFF
TGCGCCAGCAGCTTGGGGGCAGGGGGCGGCACTGAAGCTTTCTTT
>TRBV12-3/TRBV12-4|TRBJ2-5|.|.
CASSLSKETQYF
TGTGCCAGCAGTTTGTCTAAAGAGACCCAGTACTTC
>TRBV5-1|TRBJ2-7|.|TRBD2
CASSYDRDYYEQYF
TGCGCCAGCAGCTATGACCGGGACTACTACGAGCAGTACTTC
>TRBV7-3|TRBJ2-1|.|TRBD2
CASSPIPGAAGGYNEQFF
TGTGCCAGCAGCCCAATCCCCGGGGCAGCGGGGGGCTACAATGAGCAGTTCTTC
>TRBV19|TRBJ1-2|.|.
CASSISLGYTF
TGTGCCAGTAGTATCTCTTTAGGCTACACCTTC
>TRBV5-3|TRBJ2-7|.|.
CARSPVPYEQYF
TGTGCCAGAAGCCCCGTCCCCTACGAGCAGTACTTC
>TRBV5-4|TRBJ2-4|.|.
CASSPLGGNIQYF
TGTGCCAGCAGCCCCCTCGGCGGAAACATTCAGTACTTC
>TRBV24-1|TRBJ1-5|.|.
CATSDSDLTGVSNQPQHF
TGTGCCACCAGTGATTCCGATCTGACAGGCGTTAGCAATCAGCCCCAGCATTTT
>TRBV24-1|TRBJ2-1|.|TRBD1
CATSDFGRQGERGHNEQFF
TGTGCCACCAGTGATTTCGGGAGACAGGGGGAGAGGGGCCACAATGAGCAGTTCTTC
>TRBV19|TRBJ2-1|.|.
CASSKGGEWPRSNEQFF
TGTGCCAGTAGCAAAGGGGGGGAGTGGCCTAGGAGCAATGAGCAGTTCTTC
>TRBV14|TRBJ1-4|.|.
CASSQDLDYGEKLFF
TGTGCCAGCAGCCAAGATCTCGACTACGGTGAAAAACTGTTTTTT
>TRBV30|TRBJ1-1|.|.
CAWIPGQTNTEAFF
TGTGCCTGGATCCCCGGACAGACGAACACTGAAGCTTTCTTT
>TRBV18|TRBJ1-5|.|.
CASSPPGQSLNQPQHF
TGTGCCAGCTCACCACCGGGGCAGTCCCTTAATCAGCCCCAGCATTTT
>TRBV18|TRBJ1-3|.|TRBD1
CASSQDRVSSGNTIYF
TGTGCCAGCTCTCAAGACAGGGTCAGCTCTGGAAACACCATATATTTT
>TRBV6-5|TRBJ2-1|.|.
CASSSRVGPYNEQFF
TGTGCCAGCAGTTCCAGGGTCGGCCCCTACAATGAGCAGTTCTTC
>TRBV30|TRBJ2-5|.|TRBD1
CAWKKYRGRETQYF
TGTGCCTGGAAGAAATACAGGGGTAGGGAGACCCAGTACTTC
>TRBV12-3/TRBV12-4|TRBJ1-2|.|TRBD1
CASGQGPGYTF
TGTGCCAGCGGACAGGGACCCGGCTACACCTTC
>TRBV18|TRBJ1-5|.|TRBD1
CASSPQGAQPQHF
TGTGCCAGCTCACCACAGGGGGCCCAGCCCCAGCATTTT
>TRBV30|TRBJ1-2|.|.
CAWSVEQVIYGYTF
TGTGCCTGGAGTGTAGAGCAGGTCATCTATGGCTACACCTTC
>TRBV3-1/TRBV3-2|TRBJ2-1|.|.
CASSQDLDRPYNEQFF
TGTGCCAGCAGCCAAGATCTGGACAGACCCTACAATGAGCAGTTCTTC
>TRBV7-9|TRBJ1-1|.|.
CASSRIADEAFF
TGTGCCAGCAGCCGAATAGCGGATGAAGCTTTCTTT
>TRBV7-9|TRBJ2-7|.|.
CASSLRGGVSPYEQYF
TGTGCCAGCAGCTTACGGGGCGGGGTATCGCCCTACGAGCAGTACTTC
>TRBV6-1|TRBJ1-4|.|.
CASSENLSLEKLFF
TGTGCCAGCAGTGAAAATCTTTCTCTTGAAAAACTGTTTTTT
>TRBV28|TRBJ1-6|.|.
CASNEIGDSINSPLHF
TGTGCCAGCAATGAAATAGGGGACTCAATAAATTCACCCCTCCACTTT
>TRBV9|TRBJ2-5|.|TRBD2
CASSVGLAGGFQETQYF
TGTGCCAGCAGCGTAGGACTAGCGGGGGGGTTCCAAGAGACCCAGTACTTC
>TRBV19|TRBJ2-2|few|.
CASSVLERAGELFF
TGTGCCAGTAGTGTTCTAGAGAGGGCCGGGGAGCTGTTTTTT
>TRBV4-1|TRBJ2-7|few|.
CASSLKTAASSYEQYF
TGCGCCAGCAGCCTAAAGACCGCGGCTAGCTCCTACGAGCAGTACTTC
>TRBV3-1/TRBV3-2|TRBJ2-3|.|.
CASSQGSSKLTDTQYF
TGTGCCAGCAGCCAAGGGTCTAGCAAACTTACAGATACGCAGTATTTT
>TRBV30|TRBJ2-2|.|TRBD1
CAWRNRDRVGELFF
TGTGCCTGGCGGAACCGGGACAGGGTCGGGGAGCTGTTTTTT
>TRBV3-1/TRBV3-2|TRBJ2-7|.|.
CASSRLDYEQYF
TGTGCCAGCAGCCGACTAGACTACGAGCAGTACTTC
>TRBV30|TRBJ1-2|.|.
CAWPRGGDGYTF
TGTGCCTGGCCACGGGGGGGCGATGGCTACACCTTC
>TRBV7-2|TRBJ2-7|.|TRBD2
CASSFGILGGSAYEQYF
TGTGCCAGCAGCTTCGGTATATTAGGCGGGAGCGCGTACGAGCAGTACTTC
>TRBV6-5|TRBJ2-7|.|TRBD2
CASSYSSGTTTREQYF
TGTGCCAGCAGTTACTCGTCCGGGACTACCACTCGCGAGCAGTACTTC
>TRBV11-2|TRBJ2-7|.|TRBD2
CASTSGAYLTAQYF
TGTGCCAGCACCAGCGGGGCTTACTTAACAGCGCAGTACTTC
>TRBV6-5|TRBJ1-2|.|TRBD1
CASSFGQGRYGYTF
TGTGCCAGCAGTTTCGGACAGGGGCGGTATGGCTACACCTTC
>TRBV12-3/TRBV12-4|TRBJ1-4|.|TRBD1
CASTGQINEKLFF
TGTGCCAGCACGGGACAGATTAATGAAAAACTGTTTTTT
>TRBV7-2|TRBJ1-3|.|.
CASSSQGGNTIYF
TGTGCCAGCAGCTCCCAGGGAGGAAACACCATATATTTT
>TRBV7-3|TRBJ2-2|.|TRBD2
CASRLAGGFTGELFF
TGTGCCAGCCGCCTGGCGGGAGGATTCACCGGGGAGCTGTTTTTT
>TRBV10-3|TRBJ2-3|once|TRBD2
CAIGAGGSTDTQYF
TGTGCAATCGGTGCGGGGGGAAGCACAGATACGCAGTATTTT
>TRBV6-5|TRBJ2-7|.|.
CASTIYLGSYEQYF
TGTGCCAGCACTATATACCTGGGGAGCTACGAGCAGTACTTC
>TRBV5-4|TRBJ2-4|.|TRBD1
CASGRTGDNIQYF
TGTGCCAGCGGCAGGACAGGGGACAACATTCAGTACTTC
>TRBV7-2|TRBJ1-4|few|TRBD1
CASSLGGQGIKLFF
TGTGCCAGCAGCCTCGGGGGACAGGGTATAAAACTGTTTTTT
>TRBV4-1|TRBJ1-6|once|.
CASSQTIQPGNSPLHF
TGCGCCAGCAGCCAAACGATCCAGCCGGGGAATTCACCCCTCCACTTT
>TRBV7-9|TRBJ1-2|.|TRBD1
CASSTWDRTRADANYGYTF
TGTGCCAGCAGCACCTGGGACAGGACGAGGGCCGACGCTAACTATGGCTACACCTTC
>TRBV11-3|TRBJ1-1|once|.
CASSLALNTEAFF
TGTGCCAGCAGCTTAGCTCTGAACACTGAAGCTTTCTTT
>TRBV7-2|TRBJ2-3|.|.
CASSPSPSDTQYF
TGTGCCAGCAGCCCGTCCCCGTCAGATACGCAGTATTTT
>TRBV5-1|TRBJ2-1|.|.
CASSWGRGGGPRDEQFF
TGCGCCAGCAGCTGGGGTCGGGGCGGAGGGCCTAGGGATGAGCAGTTCTTC